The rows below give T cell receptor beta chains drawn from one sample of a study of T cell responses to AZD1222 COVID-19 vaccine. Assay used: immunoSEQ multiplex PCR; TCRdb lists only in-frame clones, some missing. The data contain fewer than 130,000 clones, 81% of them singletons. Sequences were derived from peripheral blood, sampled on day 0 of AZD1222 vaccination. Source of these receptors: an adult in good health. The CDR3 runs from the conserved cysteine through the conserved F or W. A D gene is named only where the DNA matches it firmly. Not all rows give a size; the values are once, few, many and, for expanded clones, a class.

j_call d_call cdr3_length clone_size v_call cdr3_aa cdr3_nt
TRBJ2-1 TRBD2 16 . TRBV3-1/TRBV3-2 CASSPASGTRKREQFF TGTGCCAGCAGCCCTGCTTCCGGGACTAGAAAGCGGGAACAGTTCTTC
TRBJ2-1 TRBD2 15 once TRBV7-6 CASTRVSGTSNEQFF TGTGCCAGCACCCGAGTCTCCGGGACTAGCAATGAGCAGTTCTTC
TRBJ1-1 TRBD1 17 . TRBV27 CASSFRDRGLGNTEAFF TGTGCCAGCAGTTTCCGGGACAGGGGGTTAGGGAACACTGAAGCTTTCTTT
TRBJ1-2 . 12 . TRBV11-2 CASSLGNYGYTF TGTGCCAGCAGCTTAGGGAACTATGGCTACACCTTC
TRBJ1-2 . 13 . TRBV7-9 CASSSQGLEGYTF TGTGCCAGCAGCTCACAGGGTTTGGAGGGCTACACCTTC
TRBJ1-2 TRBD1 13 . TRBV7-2 CASSETGANGYTF TGTGCCAGCAGCGAGACAGGGGCCAATGGCTACACCTTC
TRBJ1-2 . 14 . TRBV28 CASSLWSVNYGYTF TGTGCCAGCAGTTTATGGTCAGTTAACTATGGCTACACCTTC
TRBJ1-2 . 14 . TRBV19 CASSIAGLLSGYTF TGTGCCAGTAGTATTGCAGGGCTACTTTCTGGCTACACCTTC
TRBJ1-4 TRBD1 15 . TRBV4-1 CASSRVRDRDEKLFF TGCGCCAGCAGCCGAGTCCGGGACAGGGATGAAAAACTGTTTTTT
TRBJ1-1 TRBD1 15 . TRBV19 CASSIKVAGGTEAFF TGTGCCAGTAGTATTAAGGTAGCAGGGGGTACTGAAGCTTTCTTT
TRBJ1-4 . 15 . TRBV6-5 CASRPPGASNEKLFF TGTGCCAGCAGACCCCCGGGGGCCTCTAATGAAAAACTGTTTTTT
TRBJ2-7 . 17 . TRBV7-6 CASSFTGGLGNSYEQYF TGTGCCAGCAGCTTCACGGGCGGGCTCGGGAACTCCTACGAGCAGTACTTC
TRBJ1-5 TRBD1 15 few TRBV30 CAWSVNRGRDQPQHF TGTGCCTGGAGTGTCAACAGGGGAAGGGATCAGCCCCAGCATTTT
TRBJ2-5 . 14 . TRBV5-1 CASSLGAGKETQYF TGCGCCAGCAGCTTGGGGGCAGGAAAAGAGACCCAGTACTTC
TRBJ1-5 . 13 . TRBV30 CAWSQGGNQPQHF TGTGCCTGGAGTCAAGGCGGGAATCAGCCCCAGCATTTT
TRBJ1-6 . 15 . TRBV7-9 CASSSGGIYNSPLHF TGTGCCAGCAGCTCTGGAGGGATCTATAATTCACCCCTCCACTTT
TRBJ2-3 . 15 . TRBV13 CASSPGPRGADTQYF TGTGCCAGCAGCCCGGGACCGCGCGGGGCAGATACGCAGTATTTT
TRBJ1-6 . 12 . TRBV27 CASSFPHSPLHF TGTGCCAGCAGTTTTCCTCATTCACCCCTCCACTTT
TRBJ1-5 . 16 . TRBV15 CATSRAAGGAGQPQHF TGTGCCACCAGCAGAGCGGCGGGGGGGGCAGGTCAGCCCCAGCATTTT
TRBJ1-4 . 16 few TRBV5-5 CASSSPLRASHEKLFF TGTGCCAGCAGCTCCCCGCTGAGGGCTAGTCATGAAAAACTGTTTTTT
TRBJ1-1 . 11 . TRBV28 CASLGNTEAFF TGTGCCAGCCTGGGTAACACTGAAGCTTTCTTT
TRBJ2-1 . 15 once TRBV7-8 CASSLGGAQGNEQFF TGTGCCAGCAGCTTAGGAGGGGCTCAGGGCAATGAGCAGTTCTTC
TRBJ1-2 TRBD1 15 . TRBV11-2 CASSSDRGSNYGYTF TGTGCCAGCAGCTCAGACAGGGGATCTAACTATGGCTACACCTTC
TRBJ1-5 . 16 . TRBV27 CASSLSSGNSNQPQHF TGTGCCAGCAGTTTATCGTCAGGGAATAGCAATCAGCCCCAGCATTTT
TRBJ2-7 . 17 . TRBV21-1 CASRKGSSGRTMGEQYF TGTGCCAGCAGAAAAGGGTCTAGCGGGAGGACCATGGGCGAGCAGTACTTC
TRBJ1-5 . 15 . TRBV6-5 CASSLRRGFNQPQHF TGTGCCAGCAGCCTACGGCGGGGGTTCAATCAGCCCCAGCATTTT
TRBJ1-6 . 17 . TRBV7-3 CASSLRGAGHSNSPLHF TGTGCCAGCAGCTTAAGGGGGGCTGGCCACTCTAATTCACCCCTCCACTTT
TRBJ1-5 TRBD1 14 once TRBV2 CASSGQGSNQPQHF TGTGCCAGCAGTGGACAGGGCAGCAATCAGCCCCAGCATTTT
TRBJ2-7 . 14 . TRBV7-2 CASSTGPTPYEQYF TGTGCCAGCAGCACGGGCCCCACTCCCTACGAGCAGTACTTC
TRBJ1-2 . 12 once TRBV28 CASSSHSYGYTF TGTGCCAGCAGTTCCCACAGCTATGGCTACACCTTC
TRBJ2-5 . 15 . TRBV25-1 CASSEYDGRRETQYF TGTGCCAGCAGTGAGTATGACGGGAGACGAGAGACCCAGTACTTC
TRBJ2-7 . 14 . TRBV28 CASSFGGQPYEQYF TGTGCCAGCAGTTTTGGCGGGCAGCCGTACGAGCAGTACTTC
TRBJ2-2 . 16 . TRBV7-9 CASSLKGGPNTGELFF TGTGCCAGCAGCTTAAAGGGGGGGCCAAACACCGGGGAGCTGTTTTTT
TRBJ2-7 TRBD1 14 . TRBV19 CASSSGTGGYEQYF TGTGCCAGTAGTTCCGGGACAGGGGGCTACGAGCAGTACTTC
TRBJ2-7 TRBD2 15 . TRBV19 CASSMGSGISYEQYF TGTGCCAGTAGTATGGGGAGCGGGATCTCCTACGAGCAGTACTTC